This T cell receptor (beta chain) was profiled in a study of tumor and adjacent non-tumor tissue in lung cancer (dated by TCRdb to the late 2010s). The study in broad terms: The cohort included 12 adenocarcinoma, a couple of squamous cell carcinoma and 1 small cell lung cancer patients. Ages among the roughly 15 patients ranged from about 30 to 85 years, there were approximately 10 men and 5 women, and disease was at TNM stage I to III. In total, sequencing yielded approximately 130,000,000 productive TCRbeta reads, which works out to an average of about 4 million reads per sample. The study compared bulk TCRbeta repertoires from lung tumor tissue and matched distant non-tumor lung tissue of about 14 lung cancer patients. TCRbeta CDR3 sequencing was performed on under 35 paired specimens, with one tumor sample and one normal lung sample collected per patient. The paper as a whole reports these results and caveats: Peripheral blood was not sequenced, so blood TCRbeta repertoires were not examined in the lung cancer patients of the study. The top 100 clones made up a significantly larger cumulative share of the repertoire in normal lung than in tumor tissue. Only about 14 patients were in the cohort, and the authors stated that larger samples and more detailed clinical data are needed. Tumor tissue showed significantly higher TCR diversity (inverse Simpson) than normal lung tissue, at about 400 vs 150 (P = 0.0075, Mann-Whitney U test). The sequencing platform is not named in the methods, and unique molecular identifiers are not mentioned. Younger patients had significantly higher TCR diversity, and higher tumor TCR diversity was associated with shorter overall and disease-free survival.

RNA was isolated from bulk unsorted tissue, and RNA quality was assessed with a NanoDrop ND-1000 and an Agilent 2100. Newly diagnosed lung cancer patients without prior chemotherapy who had been admitted for thoracic surgery in China between August and November 2014 were enrolled as donors. The study excluded patients who had received radiotherapy or chemotherapy before or who had another cancer at the same time. Surgical tissue pieces of about 1-2.1 cm3 were preserved in RNAlater solution and were kept at -80 degrees C until use. Points on this clonotype: Its specific antigen is unknown. The germline gene is not matched at one end of the junction; a read error may be the cause.

The library relied on multiplex PCR. The sequencing machine was an Illumina HiSeq 2500. TCRbeta libraries were constructed through three rounds of nested PCR with primers (Table S4) according to protocols modified from ARM-PCR. Before sequencing, PCR products in the 200-500 bp range were cut out of the gel and cleaned up using the QIAquick gel extraction kit. On the authors' methods: Reads were cleaned with Trimmomatic, merged with FLASH into complete CDR3 sequences, and assigned to V(D)J germline segments with MiTCR. Clonal diversity was calculated as the inverse Simpson's index using VDJtools. In-frame sequences lacking a premature stop codon were counted as productive reads. The raw public reads went through TCRdb reprocessing: fastp at Q25, MiXCR clone calling, in-frame beta chains kept. Records with the same CDR3 protein are collapsed into one entry carrying the most frequent genes and DNA. It is TCRdb's table, rather than the study itself, that gives the V and J calls and clone size. Within this sample are 100,000 to 150,000 distinct CDR3 sequences, with approximately 66% of them counted one time only. The leading ten clones occupy roughly 12% of the sample.

The germline V gene gives CDR1 as LGHNA and CDR2 as YNFKEQ. Including cysteine and phenylalanine, the CDR3 has 15 amino acids. Just the 45-base CDR3 DNA is kept, in frame starting at base 1. The V and J genes are TRBV4-2 and TRBJ1-6, with a weak D call of TRBD1 (6 bases match). Sample: lung tumor tissue. The clonotype comes from a man younger than 40 with non-small cell lung cancer. Here is the DNA: TGTGCCAGCGGCCAAGATGAAGGGGGGCGTTCACCCCTCCACTTT. It translates to CASGQDEGGRSPLHF.